Each of the 7 T cell receptor beta chains below was sequenced from the same sample in a study of blood T cell repertoires in COVID-19 (dated by TCRdb to the early 2020s). Libraries came from the immunoSEQ multiplex PCR assay. TCRdb's version of the immuneACCESS table is confined to in-frame rearrangements and falls short of the full clone set. An unresolved V gene accounts for under half of the shortfall where checked; the remainder is of unknown origin. The sample data list 200,000 to 250,000 clones, and 75% to 90% of these were observed just once. Together, the top ten hold approximately 2.6% of the sample. Sequencing was performed on peripheral blood. Every receptor here comes from a man aged 30 to 45 with COVID-19, enrolled during active disease.

The chain uses TRBV4-1 and TRBJ1-2, with 7 bases aligning to TRBD1. V was clipped by 4 bases and J by 0 bases; unmatched bases: 8. Germline V lookup: CDR1 MGHRA, CDR2 YSYEKL. This CDR3 has 16 amino acids. CDR3 coding DNA: TGCGCCAGCAGCCGAGGGACAGCGAATTCTAACTATGGCTACACCTTC. Translation: CASSRGTANSNYGYTF.

The chain employs TRBV30 and TRBJ1-5; D possibly corresponds to TRBD1 (5 bases). Trimming stripped 2 bases from V and 7 bases from J, with 12 bases between. This CDR3 spans 13 amino acids. The germline V gene encodes CDR1 GTSNPN and CDR2 SVGIG (reference sequence). In nucleotides, the CDR3 is TGTGCCTGGAGTACCAGGGTCAACCAGCCCCAGCATTTT. This encodes CAWSTRVNQPQHF.

This clone was seen a few times. The chain combines TRBV7-9 with TRBJ2-1, with D tentatively TRBD2 (5 bases). The V and J ends lost 5 bases and 1 base respectively, with 24 bases between them. The CDR3 totals 19 residues. Germline V gives CDR1 SEHNR, CDR2 FQNEAQ (reference sequence). The DNA of the CDR3 is TGTGCCAGCAGCCGACCCACGGACTCCGTTTATGGTTCCTACAATGAGCAGTTCTTC. Its protein is CASSRPTDSVYGSYNEQFF.

This rearrangement joins TRBV3-1 (or the pseudogene TRBV3-2) to TRBJ2-1; D gene unclear. V gave up 0 bases and J gave up 10 bases, with 7 bases separating them. Germline CDR1 LGHDT, CDR2 YNNKEL (reference sequence). This CDR3 has 12 amino acids. The CDR3 DNA follows: TGTGCCAGCAGCCAAGAATACCGGGAGCAGTTCTTC. This sequence encodes CASSQEYREQFF.

The rearrangement joins TRBV21-1 to TRBJ1-2; the D call TRBD1 from the table was never checked on the DNA. TRBV21-1 is marked as a pseudogene. The CDR3 has 13 amino acids. In DNA form, the CDR3 reads TGTGCCAGCAGTACGCGCAGGGATACTGGCTACACCTTC. The encoded protein is CASSTRRDTGYTF.

The chain has TRBV15 and TRBJ1-2; 7 nucleotides agree with TRBD1. Unmatched junction bases numbered 5, after V lost 1 base and J lost 3 bases. Per germline, CDR1 LNHNV and CDR2 YYDKDF (reference sequence). This CDR3 is built from 15 residues. The chain's CDR3 is CATSRAGTADYGYTF. CDR3 bases: TGTGCCACCAGCAGAGCCGGGACAGCCGACTATGGCTACACCTTC.

The chain has TRBV19 and TRBJ1-6, with D unclear. Germline loops: CDR1 LNHDA, CDR2 SQIVND (reference sequence). The CDR3 extends over 12 amino acids. V was pared by 3 bases and J by 9 bases, with 6 bases between. The CDR3 region is CASSIEASPLHF. For the CDR3, the DNA is TGTGCCAGTAGTATTGAAGCTTCACCCCTCCACTTT.